Here is one T cell receptor (beta chain) with its context. The junction does not match germline at one end; this may be a read error. Method: immunoSEQ multiplex PCR; TCRdb's copy keeps in-frame clones and lacks some. Seen here are under 300,000 clones, approximately 89% observed once, and the top ten hold around 3.2%. The sample belongs to a study of blood T cell repertoires in COVID-19. Study-level background: Acute-phase and convalescent COVID-19 samples originated in the United States, Italy and Spain.

Germline V gene sequence: CDR1 SGHRS, CDR2 YFSETQ. This CDR3 is built from 17 residues. This clonotype was sampled from a woman between 40 and 50 years old who had been exposed to COVID-19. The chain carries TRBV5-1 and TRBJ2-6; possibly TRBD1 for D (6 bases). The sequencing sample was made of PBMCs or T cells enriched from blood (not recorded which). CDR3 bases: TGTGCCAGCAGCTTGGGTGGGGGCAACTCTGGGGCCAACGTCCTGACTTTC. Its protein product is CASSLGGGNSGANVLTF.